This T cell receptor (beta chain) is from a study of molecular identifiers for immune sequencing clone quantification. On the study more broadly: The replicate experiment used RNA from around 20,000 or 99,000 naive CD8 cells. This RNA was split into five aliquots, and four of them were sequenced. Overall study findings and caveats: Clonotypes surpassing 20 RNA copies contained over 98% of effector molecules, versus under 1% in naive cells.

TCRdb re-derived calls from the PCR reads in MiXCR, one entry per CDR3 protein. The top ten clones hold around 0.78% of a sample with hundreds of thousands of distinct CDR3 sequences, 25% of them seen once. CD8+CD4-CCR7+CD45RA+ sorting gave the naive CD8 T cells. Details on this clonotype: The antigen remains undetermined. A much more abundant neighbour one base away suggests this may be a read error. The CDR3 ends on some other residue instead of the conserved phenylalanine or tryptophan, so this is likely a read error.

Material: naive CD8+ T cells from blood, with Jurkat cell RNA spiked in. Subset here: FACS-sorted CD8+CD4-CCR7+CD45RA+ naive T cells. The source is a human donor in good health. Some libraries in this study had Jurkat cell RNA spiked in.

The CDR3 region has the DNA TGTGCCAGCAGTTTTAGGGGTCCAGATACGCAGTATTCT. Translating it yields CASSFRGPDTQYS. V and J are TRBV27 and TRBJ2-3; D perhaps matches TRBD1 (5 bases). The CDR3 is 13 amino acids. The V and J ends lost 3 bases and 4 bases respectively, with 8 bases between them. Germline CDR1 reads MNHEY; CDR2 reads SMNVEV (reference sequence).